Shown below are 15 T cell receptor beta chains from a single sample sequenced in a study of blood T cell repertoires in COVID-19. Only in-frame clones appear in the TCRdb table, and some are missing; sequencing was by immunoSEQ multiplex PCR. The table records around 150,000 clones, 87% of them present only once. The sequenced sample was peripheral blood. These receptors were taken from a woman in her sixties or seventies with COVID-19, enrolled during active disease.

The genes are TRBV3-1 (or the pseudogene TRBV3-2) and TRBJ1-5; D gene ambiguous. Trimming pared 0 bases from V and 0 bases from J, leaving 6 bases between. Germline-derived CDR1 and CDR2 are LGHDT and YNNKEL (reference sequence). This CDR3 spans 15 amino acids. This CDR3 is CASSQEAGSNQPQHF. The CDR3 DNA reads TGTGCCAGCAGCCAAGAAGCAGGTAGCAATCAGCCCCAGCATTTT.

This clone was seen once. This chain links TRBV27 with TRBJ2-7, with 8 bases matching TRBD1. The CDR3 has 16 amino acids. Trimming cost V 6 bases and J 2 bases; bases outside gene matches: 12. Looked up from germline, CDR1 is MNHEY and CDR2 is SMNVEV (reference sequence). CDR3 sequence: CASSKIPGQDPYEQYF. CDR3 coding DNA: TGTGCCAGCAGCAAAATTCCGGGACAGGACCCCTACGAGCAGTACTTC.

V gene TRBV6-5 combines with J gene TRBJ1-1; D not certain. The germline gives CDR1 MNHEY, CDR2 SVGAGI. V lost 2 bases and J 0 bases, leaving 7 bases between the germline ends. CDR3 length: 14 residues. This CDR3 is CASSYISLNTEAFF. CDR3 sequence (DNA): TGTGCCAGCAGTTACATTTCTTTGAACACTGAAGCTTTCTTT.

The chain employs TRBV5-1 and TRBJ2-1; TRBD2 agrees at 7 bases. V lost 0 bases to trimming and J lost 6 bases; unmatched junction nucleotides: 9. Germline loops: CDR1 SGHRS, CDR2 YFSETQ. CDR3 size: 16 residues. The CDR3 loop reads CASSLGEVAGLNEQFF. The CDR3, as DNA: TGCGCCAGCAGCTTGGGCGAGGTAGCGGGTCTCAATGAGCAGTTCTTC.

The chain employs TRBV28 and TRBJ1-1; maybe TRBD1 (5 bases). The CDR3 has 14 amino acids. V dropped 6 bases and J dropped 2 bases, with 13 bases sitting between them. Germline CDR1 and CDR2: MDHEN and SYDVKM. The CDR3 nucleotides read TGTGCCAGCAGACACCCAGGGTATAACACTGAAGCTTTCTTT. It specifies CASRHPGYNTEAFF. The full variable domain, completed using reference TRBV28 and TRBJ1-1, is DVKVTQSSRYLVKRTGEKVFLECVQDMDHENMFWYRQDPGLGLRLIYFSYDVKMKEKGDIPEGYSVSREKKERFSLILESASTNQTSMYLCASRHPGYNTEAFFGQGTRLTVV.

The chain uses TRBV4-2 and TRBJ2-1, with a weak D call TRBD2 (5 bases). Germline CDR1 reads LGHNA; CDR2 reads YNFKEQ. Deletions cut 4 bases from V and 0 bases from J, with 13 bases between. This CDR3 has 16 residues. The CDR3 reads CASSPTPGSSYNEQFF. CDR3 nucleotides: TGTGCCAGCAGCCCTACCCCGGGGAGCTCCTACAATGAGCAGTTCTTC.

This chain joins TRBV5-1 and TRBJ2-5; 8 bases agree with TRBD1. Germline CDR1 is SGHRS and CDR2 is YFSETQ. The CDR3 is made up of 16 amino acids. Germline trimming cut 1 base from V and 4 bases from J; bases unmatched to any gene: 9. The CDR3 bases are TGCGCCAGCAGCTTGCGAGGGCAGGGGGCTACAGAGACCCAGTACTTC. Its protein is CASSLRGQGATETQYF.

The genes are TRBV7-9 and TRBJ2-4; TRBD1 might be the D (6 bases). The germline V and J ends were trimmed by 5 bases and 2 bases, with 10 bases remaining between them. The CDR3 runs 14 residues. Per the germline V gene, CDR1 is SEHNR and CDR2 is FQNEAQ (reference sequence). CDR3 in amino acids: CASSKTGTKNIQYF. The CDR3 region has the DNA TGTGCCAGCAGCAAAACAGGGACCAAAAACATTCAGTACTTC.

The V call is TRBV18, the J call TRBJ2-5; D might be TRBD2 (6 bases). Looked up from germline, CDR1 is KGHSH and CDR2 is LQKENI. V gave up 2 bases and J gave up 4 bases, with 14 bases separating them. There are 15 residues in the CDR3. This chain's CDR3 is CASSPRSGTGETQYF. The CDR3, as DNA: TGTGCCAGCTCACCAAGGTCAGGGACTGGAGAGACCCAGTACTTC.

This chain links TRBV7-9 with TRBJ2-2; 9 nucleotides line up with TRBD1. The CDR3 totals 16 residues. The ends lost 1 base at V and 5 bases at J; junction bases unmatched: 5. Germline values: CDR1 SEHNR, CDR2 FQNEAQ (reference sequence). The CDR3 region has the DNA TGTGCCAGCAGCTTAGTGGGGACAGGGCGTACCGGGGAGCTGTTTTTT. Amino acid sequence: CASSLVGTGRTGELFF.

The V call is TRBV27, the J call TRBJ1-6, with D unresolved. Germline loops: CDR1 MNHEY, CDR2 SMNVEV (reference sequence). The V and J ends lost 2 bases and 0 bases respectively, with 11 bases between them. This CDR3 comprises 17 residues. The DNA for the CDR3 is TGTGCCAGCAGTTTAGAGCTTAATCGCTCCTATAATTCACCCCTCCACTTT. Translation: CASSLELNRSYNSPLHF.

CDR3 nucleotide sequence: TGTGCCAGCAGTGAAAGATCCCCCGACAGCACTGAAGCTTTCTTT. Protein product: CASSERSPDSTEAFF. The genes are TRBV2 and TRBJ1-1; TRBD1 might be the D (5 bases). The CDR3 spans 15 residues. The germline V and J ends were trimmed by 2 bases and 4 bases, with 14 bases remaining between them. The germline V gene encodes CDR1 SNHLY and CDR2 FYNNEI.

This rearrangement joins TRBV10-3 to TRBJ1-4; D remains unclear. The CDR3 runs to 13 residues. The germline gives CDR1 ENHRY, CDR2 SYGVKD. With 6 bases removed from V and 0 bases from J, the gap between germline ends came to 5 bases. The CDR3 loop is CAISPATNEKLFF. The CDR3 bases are TGTGCCATCAGCCCTGCAACTAATGAAAAACTGTTTTTT.

The CDR3 DNA sequence: TGTGCCAGCAGTGAGTTGGCGAGGAATACGCAGTATTTT. The encoded protein is CASSELARNTQYF. This sequence joins TRBV25-1 and TRBJ2-3; D unresolved. The CDR3 has 13 amino acids. V was pared by 3 bases and J by 7 bases, with 11 bases between. Germline V gene lookup returns CDR1 MGHDK and CDR2 SYGVNS. Variable domain in full (rest from reference TRBV25-1 and TRBJ2-3): EADIYQTPRYLVIGTGKKITLECSQTMGHDKMYWYQQDPGMELHLIHYSYGVNSTEKGDLSSESTVSRIRTEHFPLTLESARPSHTSQYLCASSELARNTQYFGPGTRLTVL.

The V and J genes are TRBV2 and TRBJ2-5, with 12 bases lining up with TRBD2. Germline V lookup: CDR1 SNHLY, CDR2 FYNNEI. The CDR3 totals 15 residues. V was pared by 4 bases and J by 4 bases, with 4 bases of the junction left unmatched. CDR3 sequence: CASSGLAGVGETQYF. CDR3 nucleotide sequence: TGTGCCAGCAGTGGACTAGCGGGGGTAGGAGAGACCCAGTACTTC.